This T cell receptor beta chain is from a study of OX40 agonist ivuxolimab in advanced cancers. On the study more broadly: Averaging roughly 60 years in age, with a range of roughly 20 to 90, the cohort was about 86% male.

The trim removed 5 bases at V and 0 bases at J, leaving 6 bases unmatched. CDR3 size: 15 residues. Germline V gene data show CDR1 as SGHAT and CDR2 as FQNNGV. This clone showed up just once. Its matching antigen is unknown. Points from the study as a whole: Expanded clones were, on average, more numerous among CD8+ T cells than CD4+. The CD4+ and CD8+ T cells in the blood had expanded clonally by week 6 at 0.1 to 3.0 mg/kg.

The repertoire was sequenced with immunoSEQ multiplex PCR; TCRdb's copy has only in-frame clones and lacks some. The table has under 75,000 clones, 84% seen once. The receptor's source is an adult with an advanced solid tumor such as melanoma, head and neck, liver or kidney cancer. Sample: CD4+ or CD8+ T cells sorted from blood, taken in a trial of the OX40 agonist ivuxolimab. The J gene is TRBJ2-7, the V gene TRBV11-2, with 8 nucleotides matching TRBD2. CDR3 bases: TGTGCCAGCAGCCCCCGGGGGGGGAGCTCCTACGAGCAGTACTTC. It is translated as CASSPRGGSSYEQYF.